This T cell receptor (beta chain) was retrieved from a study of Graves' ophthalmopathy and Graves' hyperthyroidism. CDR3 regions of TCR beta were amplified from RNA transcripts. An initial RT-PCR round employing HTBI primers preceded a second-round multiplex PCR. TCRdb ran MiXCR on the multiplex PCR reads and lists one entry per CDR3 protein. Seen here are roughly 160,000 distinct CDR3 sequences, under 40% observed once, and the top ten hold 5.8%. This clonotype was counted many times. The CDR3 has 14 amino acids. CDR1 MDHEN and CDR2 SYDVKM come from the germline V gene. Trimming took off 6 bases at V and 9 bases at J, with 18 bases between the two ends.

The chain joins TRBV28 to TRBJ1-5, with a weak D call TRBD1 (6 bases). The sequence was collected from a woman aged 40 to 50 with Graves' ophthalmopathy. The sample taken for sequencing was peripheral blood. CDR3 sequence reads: CASSPGHSSGPQHF. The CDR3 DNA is TGTGCCAGCAGCCCGGGACACTCCAGCGGGCCCCAGCATTTT.